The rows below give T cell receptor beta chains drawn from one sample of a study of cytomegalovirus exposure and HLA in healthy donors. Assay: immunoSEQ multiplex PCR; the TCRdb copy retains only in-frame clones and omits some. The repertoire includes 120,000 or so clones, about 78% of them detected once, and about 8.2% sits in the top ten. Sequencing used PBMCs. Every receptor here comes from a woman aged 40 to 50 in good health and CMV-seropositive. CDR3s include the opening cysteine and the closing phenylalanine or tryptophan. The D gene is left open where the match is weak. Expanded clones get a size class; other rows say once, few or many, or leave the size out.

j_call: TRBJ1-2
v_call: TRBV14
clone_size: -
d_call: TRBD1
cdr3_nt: TGTGCCAGCAGCCAAGTAGCGACAGGGCCGTATGGCTACACCTTC
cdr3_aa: CASSQVATGPYGYTF

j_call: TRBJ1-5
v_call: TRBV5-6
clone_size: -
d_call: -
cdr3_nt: TGTGCCAGCAGCTTCCGGGACTCCCAGAATCAGCCCCAGCATTTT
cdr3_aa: CASSFRDSQNQPQHF

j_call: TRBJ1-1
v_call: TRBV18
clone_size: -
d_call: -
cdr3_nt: TGTGCCAGCTCACCACAGGGGATGAACACTGAAGCTTTCTTT
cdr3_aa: CASSPQGMNTEAFF

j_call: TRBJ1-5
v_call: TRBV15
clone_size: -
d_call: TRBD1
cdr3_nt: TGTGCCACCAGCCCGCGGACAGGCCTTAGCAATCAGCCCCAGCATTTT
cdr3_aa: CATSPRTGLSNQPQHF

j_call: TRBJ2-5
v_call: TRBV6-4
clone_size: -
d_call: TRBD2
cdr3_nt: TGTGCCAGCAGTCTAGCGGGGGGCCAAGAGACCCAGTACTTC
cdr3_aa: CASSLAGGQETQYF

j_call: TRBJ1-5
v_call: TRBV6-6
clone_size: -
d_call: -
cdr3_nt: TGTGCCAGCAGCCAGCTTTTGACAGATCAGCCCCAGCATTTT
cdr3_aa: CASSQLLTDQPQHF

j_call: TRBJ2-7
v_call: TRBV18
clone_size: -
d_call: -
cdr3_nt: TGTGCCAGCTCAGCGAACCAAAAGGCGGGAAGCGAGCAGTACTTC
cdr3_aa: CASSANQKAGSEQYF

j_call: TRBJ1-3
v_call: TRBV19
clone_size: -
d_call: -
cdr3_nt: TGTGCCAGTAGTGCTCAGGCACTCTCTGGAAACACCATATATTTT
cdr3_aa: CASSAQALSGNTIYF

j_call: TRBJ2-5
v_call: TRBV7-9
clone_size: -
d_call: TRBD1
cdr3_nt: TGTGCCAGCAGCCCCACAGGGGGCAGAAGAGAGACCCAGTACTTC
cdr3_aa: CASSPTGGRRETQYF

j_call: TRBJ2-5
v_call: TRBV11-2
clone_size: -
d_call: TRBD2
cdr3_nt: TGTGCCAGCACCACGGGCGGACTAGCGGGGGTGGAGACCCAGTACTTC
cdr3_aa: CASTTGGLAGVETQYF

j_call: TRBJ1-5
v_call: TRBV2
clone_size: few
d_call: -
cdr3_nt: TGTGCCAGCAGTCTGAATCAGGGGTCCAATCAGCCCCAGCATTTT
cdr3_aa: CASSLNQGSNQPQHF

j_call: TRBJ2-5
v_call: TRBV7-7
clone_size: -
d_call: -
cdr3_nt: TGTGCTAGCAGCCCAAGTCCCCTTGCGGGTGGTTCGGAGACCCAGTACTTC
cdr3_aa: CASSPSPLAGGSETQYF

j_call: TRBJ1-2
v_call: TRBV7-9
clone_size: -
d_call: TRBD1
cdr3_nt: TGTGCCAGCAGCCCGGGACAGAACTATGGCTACACCTTC
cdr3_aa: CASSPGQNYGYTF

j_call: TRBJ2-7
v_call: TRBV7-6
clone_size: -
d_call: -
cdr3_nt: TGTGCCAGCAGCTTAAACAGCTACGAGCAGTACTTC
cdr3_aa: CASSLNSYEQYF

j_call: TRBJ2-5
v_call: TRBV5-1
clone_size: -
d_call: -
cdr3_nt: TGCGCCAGCAGCTCGTCCGGACTCGTGCTCCAAGAGACCCAGTACTTC
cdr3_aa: CASSSSGLVLQETQYF

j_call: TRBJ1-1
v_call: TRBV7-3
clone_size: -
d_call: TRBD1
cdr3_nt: TGTGCCAGCAGCCAAGGGGACAGGGATGTCCCTGAAGCTTTCTTT
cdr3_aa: CASSQGDRDVPEAFF

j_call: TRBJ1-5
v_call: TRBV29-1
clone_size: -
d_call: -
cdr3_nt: TGCAGCGTTGAATTCAGGGTTGGTCAGCCCCAGCATTTT
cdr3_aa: CSVEFRVGQPQHF

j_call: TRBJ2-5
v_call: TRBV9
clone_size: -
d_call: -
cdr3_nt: TGTGCCAGCAGCGTAGCTCCAGGGTCGGAGGAGACCCAGTACTTC
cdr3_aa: CASSVAPGSEETQYF

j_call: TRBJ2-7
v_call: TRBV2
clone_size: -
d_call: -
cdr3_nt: TGTGCCAGCAGTGAATTCGACGAGCAGTACTTC
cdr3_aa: CASSEFDEQYF

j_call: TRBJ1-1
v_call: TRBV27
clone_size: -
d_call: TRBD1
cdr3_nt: TGTGCCAGCAGTTTTACCGGGACAGGGGGCACTGAAGCTTTCTTT
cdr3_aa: CASSFTGTGGTEAFF

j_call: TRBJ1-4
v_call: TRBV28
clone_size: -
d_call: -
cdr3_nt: TGTGCCAGCAGTTCCGGAGGGCAGGCCGGGGAAAAACTGTTTTTT
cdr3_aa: CASSSGGQAGEKLFF

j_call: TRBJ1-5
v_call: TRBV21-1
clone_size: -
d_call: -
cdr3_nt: TGTGCCAGCAGCAGGGGACAGGGGGCGGGAGGAGGTCAGCCCCAGCATTTT
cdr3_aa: CASSRGQGAGGGQPQHF

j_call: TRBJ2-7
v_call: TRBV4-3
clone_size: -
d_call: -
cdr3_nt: TGCGCCAGCAGCCCAAGTTCGACAGGTCCACTTTCCTACGAGCAGTACTTC
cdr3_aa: CASSPSSTGPLSYEQYF

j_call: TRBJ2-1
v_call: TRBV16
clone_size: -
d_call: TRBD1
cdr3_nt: TGTGCCAGCAGCCAACTTTTGGGACAGGTGGCGTTCTTC
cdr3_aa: CASSQLLGQVAFF

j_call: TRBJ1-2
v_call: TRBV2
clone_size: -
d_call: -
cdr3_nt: TGTGCCAGCACCCCCTACCCTCTTAACTATGGCTACACCTTC
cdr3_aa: CASTPYPLNYGYTF

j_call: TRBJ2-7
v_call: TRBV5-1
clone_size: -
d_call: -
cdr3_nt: TGCGCCAGCAGCTTGGGGGACTTAATCCCCTACGAGCAGTACTTC
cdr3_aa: CASSLGDLIPYEQYF

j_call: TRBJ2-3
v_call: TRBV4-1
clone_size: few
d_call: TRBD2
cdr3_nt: TGCGCCAGCAGCCTTTTGAACCGCGGGGGGGCGGTAGATACGCAGTATTTT
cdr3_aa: CASSLLNRGGAVDTQYF

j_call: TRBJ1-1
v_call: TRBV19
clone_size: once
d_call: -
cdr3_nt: TGTGCCACCGCGGAGGGGCGGGACACTGAAGCTTTCTTT
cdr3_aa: CATAEGRDTEAFF

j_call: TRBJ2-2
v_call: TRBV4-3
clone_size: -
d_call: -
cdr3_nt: TGCGCCAGCAGCCAAGATCTGGGCGCCGGGGAGCTGTTTTTT
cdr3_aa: CASSQDLGAGELFF

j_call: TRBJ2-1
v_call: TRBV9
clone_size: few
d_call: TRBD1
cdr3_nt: TGTGCCAGCAGCAACTTAGGGGGCAGCCAGTTCTTC
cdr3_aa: CASSNLGGSQFF

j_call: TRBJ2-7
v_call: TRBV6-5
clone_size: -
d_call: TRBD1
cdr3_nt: TGTGCCAGCAGTTACCAGCCTCCGACAGGGGGGGACGAGCAGTACTTC
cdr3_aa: CASSYQPPTGGDEQYF

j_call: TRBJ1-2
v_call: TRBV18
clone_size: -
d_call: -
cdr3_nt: TGTGCCAGCTCACCTAGTCGAGAGTGGGGCATTAGTGGCTACACCTTC
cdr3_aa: CASSPSREWGISGYTF

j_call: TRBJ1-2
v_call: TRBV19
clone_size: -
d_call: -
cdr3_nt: TGTGCCAGTAGACAGGGATCAAACTATGGCTACACCTTC
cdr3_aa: CASRQGSNYGYTF

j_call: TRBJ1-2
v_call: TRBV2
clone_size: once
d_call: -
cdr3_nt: TGTGCCAGCAGTGGGGCCGGCAAGGAAGGCTACACCTTC
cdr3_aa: CASSGAGKEGYTF

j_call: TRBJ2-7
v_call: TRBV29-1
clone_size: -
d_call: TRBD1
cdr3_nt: TGCAGCGTTCCCGGACAGGGCGAACGGGAGCAGTACTTC
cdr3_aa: CSVPGQGEREQYF

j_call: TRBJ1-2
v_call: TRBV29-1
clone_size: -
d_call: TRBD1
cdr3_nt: TGCAGCGTTTACCGGGACAGGGGGAATGGCTACACCTTC
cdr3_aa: CSVYRDRGNGYTF

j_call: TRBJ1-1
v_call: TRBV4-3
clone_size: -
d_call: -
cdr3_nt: TGCGCCAGCAGCCAGACTCCGGGGATCCAGAGCGCTTTCTTT
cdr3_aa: CASSQTPGIQSAFF

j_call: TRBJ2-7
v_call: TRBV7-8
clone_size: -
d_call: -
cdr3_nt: TGTGCCAGCAGCTTAGGAGGGAACTCGCTCGAGCAGTACTTC
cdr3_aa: CASSLGGNSLEQYF

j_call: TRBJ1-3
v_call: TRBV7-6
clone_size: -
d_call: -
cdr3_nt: TGTGCCAGCAGCTCAAGACCCACTTTAGATGGAGTCCCCTCTGGAAACACCATATATTTT
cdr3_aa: CASSSRPTLDGVPSGNTIYF

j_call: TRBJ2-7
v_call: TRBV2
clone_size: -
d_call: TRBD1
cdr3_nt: TGTGCCAGCAGTGAAGCGCTAGGGGACAGGGTCTACGAGCAGTACTTC
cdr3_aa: CASSEALGDRVYEQYF

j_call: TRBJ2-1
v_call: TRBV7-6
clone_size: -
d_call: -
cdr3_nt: TGTGCCAGCAGCCGGTTGATCGGTGGGGGGAGCTCCTACAATGAGCAGTTCTTC
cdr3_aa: CASSRLIGGGSSYNEQFF

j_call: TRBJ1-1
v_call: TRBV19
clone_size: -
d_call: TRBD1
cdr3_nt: TGTGCCAGTAGCCTACTTGACAGGGTTTGGGTTAGGGCTTTCTTT
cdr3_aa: CASSLLDRVWVRAFF

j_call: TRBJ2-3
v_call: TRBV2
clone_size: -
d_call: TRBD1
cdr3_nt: TGTGCCAGCAGTGATCAAGGGGGCGCAGATACGCAGTATTTT
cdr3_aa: CASSDQGGADTQYF

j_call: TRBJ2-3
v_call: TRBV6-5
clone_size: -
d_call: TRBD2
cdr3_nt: TGTGCCAGCAGCGAGCGGGGGGGAAGCACAGATACGCAGTATTTT
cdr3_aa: CASSERGGSTDTQYF

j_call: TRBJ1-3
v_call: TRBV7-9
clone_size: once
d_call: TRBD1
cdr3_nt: TGTGCCAGCAGCGACGAGGGACAGAGCTCTGGAAACACCATATATTTT
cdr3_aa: CASSDEGQSSGNTIYF

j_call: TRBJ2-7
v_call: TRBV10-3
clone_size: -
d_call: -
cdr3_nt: TGTGCCATCGGGCAAAGGATGGACGAGCAGTACTTC
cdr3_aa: CAIGQRMDEQYF

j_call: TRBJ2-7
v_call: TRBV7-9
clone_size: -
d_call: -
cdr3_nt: TGTGCCAGCCTTGGACTCAACTCCTACGAGCAGTACTTC
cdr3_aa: CASLGLNSYEQYF

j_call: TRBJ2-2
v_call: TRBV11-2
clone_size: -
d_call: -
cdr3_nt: TGTGCCAGCAGCTCCCCGTTTCCCGGGGAGCTGTTTTTT
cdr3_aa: CASSSPFPGELFF

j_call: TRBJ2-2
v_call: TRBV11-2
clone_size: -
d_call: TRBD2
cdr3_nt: TGTGCCAGCAGCTTAGGAAGCGGGGGCACCGGGGAGCTGTTTTTT
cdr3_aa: CASSLGSGGTGELFF

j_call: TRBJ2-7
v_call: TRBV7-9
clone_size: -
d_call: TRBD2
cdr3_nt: TGTGCCAGCAGCTTAGTTAGCGGGAACTACGAGCAGTACTTC
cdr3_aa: CASSLVSGNYEQYF